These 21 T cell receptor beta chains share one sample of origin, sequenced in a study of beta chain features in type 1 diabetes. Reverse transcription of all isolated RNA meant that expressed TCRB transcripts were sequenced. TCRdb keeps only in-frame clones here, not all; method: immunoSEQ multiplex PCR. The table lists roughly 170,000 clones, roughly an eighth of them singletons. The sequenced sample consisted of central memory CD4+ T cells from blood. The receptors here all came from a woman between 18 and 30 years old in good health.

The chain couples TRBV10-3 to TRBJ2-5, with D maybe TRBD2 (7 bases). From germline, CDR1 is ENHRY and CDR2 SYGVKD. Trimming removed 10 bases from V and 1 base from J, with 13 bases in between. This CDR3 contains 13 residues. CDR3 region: CATLGGGQETQYF. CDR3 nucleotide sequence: TGTGCCACCCTAGGGGGGGGCCAAGAGACCCAGTACTTC.

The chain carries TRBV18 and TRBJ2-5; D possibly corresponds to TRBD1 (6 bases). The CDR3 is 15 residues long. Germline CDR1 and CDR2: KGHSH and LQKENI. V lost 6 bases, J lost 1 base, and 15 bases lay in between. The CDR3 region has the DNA TGTGCCAGCTCGGGTTTAGGACAGCTCCAAGAGACCCAGTACTTC. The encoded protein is CASSGLGQLQETQYF.

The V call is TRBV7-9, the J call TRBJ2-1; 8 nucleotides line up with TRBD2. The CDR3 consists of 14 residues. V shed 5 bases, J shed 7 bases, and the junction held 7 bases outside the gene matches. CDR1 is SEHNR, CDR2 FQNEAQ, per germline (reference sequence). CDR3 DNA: TGTGCCAGCAGCCGACCCGGGACTAGAAATGAGCAGTTCTTC. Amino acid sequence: CASSRPGTRNEQFF.

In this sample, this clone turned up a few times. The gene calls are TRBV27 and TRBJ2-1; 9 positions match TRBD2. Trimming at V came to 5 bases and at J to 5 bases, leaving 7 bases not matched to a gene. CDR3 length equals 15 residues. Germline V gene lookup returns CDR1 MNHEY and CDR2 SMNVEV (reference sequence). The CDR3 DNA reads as TGTGCCAGCAGTCCCCGGACTAGCGTTAACAATGAGCAGTTCTTC. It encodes CASSPRTSVNNEQFF.

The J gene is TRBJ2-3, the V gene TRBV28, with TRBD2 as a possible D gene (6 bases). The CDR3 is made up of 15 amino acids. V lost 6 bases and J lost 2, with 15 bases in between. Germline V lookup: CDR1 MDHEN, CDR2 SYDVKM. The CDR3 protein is CASSPRRGTTDTQYF. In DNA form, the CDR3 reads TGTGCCAGCAGCCCCAGGCGGGGCACCACAGATACGCAGTATTTT.

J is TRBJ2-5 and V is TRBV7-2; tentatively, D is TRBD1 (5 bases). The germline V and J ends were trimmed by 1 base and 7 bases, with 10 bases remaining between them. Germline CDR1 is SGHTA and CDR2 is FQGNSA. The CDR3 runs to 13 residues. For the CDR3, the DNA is TGTGCCAGCAGCTTAGGGGCCCAGGGGACCCAGTACTTC. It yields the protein CASSLGAQGTQYF.

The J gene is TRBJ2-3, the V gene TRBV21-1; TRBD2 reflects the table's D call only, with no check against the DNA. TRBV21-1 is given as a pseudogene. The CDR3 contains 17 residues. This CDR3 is CASSILLAGGPVDTQYF. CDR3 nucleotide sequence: TGTGCCAGCAGCATCCTCCTAGCGGGAGGGCCAGTAGATACGCAGTATTTT.

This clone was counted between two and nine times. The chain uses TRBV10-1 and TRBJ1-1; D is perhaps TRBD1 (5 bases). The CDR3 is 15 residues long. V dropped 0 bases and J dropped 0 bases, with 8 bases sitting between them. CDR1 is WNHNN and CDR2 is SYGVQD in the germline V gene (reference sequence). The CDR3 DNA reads TGCGCCAGCAGTGAGTCCTCAGGGATGAACACTGAAGCTTTCTTT. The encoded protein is CASSESSGMNTEAFF.

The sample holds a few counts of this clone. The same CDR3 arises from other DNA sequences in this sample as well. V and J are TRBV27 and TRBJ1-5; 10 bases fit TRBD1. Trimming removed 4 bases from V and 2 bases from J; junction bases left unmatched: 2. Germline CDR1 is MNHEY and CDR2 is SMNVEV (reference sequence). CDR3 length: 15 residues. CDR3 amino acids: CASSWTGGGNQPQHF. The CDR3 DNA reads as TGTGCCAGCAGTTGGACAGGGGGAGGCAATCAGCCCCAGCATTTT.

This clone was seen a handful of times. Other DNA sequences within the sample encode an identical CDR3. In nucleotides, the CDR3 is TGTGCCAGCAGCGTTTACAGCGGGAGAGTCAATGAGCAGTTCTTC. Its translation: CASSVYSGRVNEQFF. The chain recombines TRBV9 with TRBJ2-1, with 8 bases fitting TRBD2. The CDR3 length is 15 residues. Looked up from germline, CDR1 is SGDLS and CDR2 is YYNGEE. The ends lost 2 bases at V and 6 bases at J; junction bases unmatched: 7. Combining the CDR3 with reference TRBV9 and TRBJ2-1 gives the whole variable domain DSGVTQTPKHLITATGQRVTLRCSPRSGDLSVYWYQQSLDQGLQFLIQYYNGEERAKGNILERFSAQQFPDLHSELNLSSLELGDSALYFCASSVYSGRVNEQFFGPGTRLTVL.

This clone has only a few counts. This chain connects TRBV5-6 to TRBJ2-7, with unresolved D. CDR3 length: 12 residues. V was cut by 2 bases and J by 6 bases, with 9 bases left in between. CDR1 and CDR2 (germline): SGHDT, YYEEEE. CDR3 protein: CASSLRSLEQYF. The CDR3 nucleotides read TGTGCCAGCAGCTTAAGAAGCCTCGAGCAGTACTTC.

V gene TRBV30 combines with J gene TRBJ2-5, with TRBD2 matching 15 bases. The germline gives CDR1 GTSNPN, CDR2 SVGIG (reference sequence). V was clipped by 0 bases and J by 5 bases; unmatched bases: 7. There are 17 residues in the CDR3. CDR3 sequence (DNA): TGTGCCTGGAGTGTAACCGGACTAGCGGGAGGGCGGGAGACCCAGTACTTC. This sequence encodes CAWSVTGLAGGRETQYF.

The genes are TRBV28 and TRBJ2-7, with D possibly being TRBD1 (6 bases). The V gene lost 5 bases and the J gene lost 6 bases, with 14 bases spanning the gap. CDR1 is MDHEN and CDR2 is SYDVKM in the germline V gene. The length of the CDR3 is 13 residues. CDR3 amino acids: CASSHTGQPEQYF. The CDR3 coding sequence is TGTGCCAGCAGTCATACAGGGCAGCCCGAGCAGTACTTC.

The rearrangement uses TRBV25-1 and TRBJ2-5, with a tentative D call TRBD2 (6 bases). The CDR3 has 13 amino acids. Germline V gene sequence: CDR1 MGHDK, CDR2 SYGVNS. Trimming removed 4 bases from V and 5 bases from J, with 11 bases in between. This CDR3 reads CASSGLARETQYF. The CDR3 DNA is TGTGCCAGCAGTGGTCTAGCGAGGGAGACCCAGTACTTC. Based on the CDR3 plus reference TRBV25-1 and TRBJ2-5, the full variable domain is EADIYQTPRYLVIGTGKKITLECSQTMGHDKMYWYQQDPGMELHLIHYSYGVNSTEKGDLSSESTVSRIRTEHFPLTLESARPSHTSQYLCASSGLARETQYFGPGTRLLVL.

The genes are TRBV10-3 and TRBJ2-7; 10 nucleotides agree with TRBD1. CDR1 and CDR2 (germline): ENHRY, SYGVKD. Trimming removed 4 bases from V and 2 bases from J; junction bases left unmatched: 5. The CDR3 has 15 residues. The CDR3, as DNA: TGTGCCATCAGTGCGACAGGGGGCAGGACCTACGAGCAGTACTTC. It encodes CAISATGGRTYEQYF.

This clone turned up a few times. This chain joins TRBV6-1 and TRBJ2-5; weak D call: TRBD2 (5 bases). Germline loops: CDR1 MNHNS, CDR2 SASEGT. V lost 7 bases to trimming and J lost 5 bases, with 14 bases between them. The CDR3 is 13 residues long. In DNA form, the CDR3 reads TGTGCCAGCAACTTCGGGATAAGGGAGACCCAGTACTTC. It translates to CASNFGIRETQYF.

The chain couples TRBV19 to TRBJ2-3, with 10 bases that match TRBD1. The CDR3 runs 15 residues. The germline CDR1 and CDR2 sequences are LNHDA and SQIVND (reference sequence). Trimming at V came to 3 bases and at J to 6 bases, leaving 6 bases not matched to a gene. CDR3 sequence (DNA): TGTGCCAGTAGTATTGGGACAGGGGCGAGTGATACGCAGTATTTT. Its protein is CASSIGTGASDTQYF. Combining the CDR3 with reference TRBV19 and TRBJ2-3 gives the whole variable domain DGGITQSPKYLFRKEGQNVTLSCEQNLNHDAMYWYRQDPGQGLRLIYYSQIVNDFQKGDIAEGYSVSREKKESFPLTVTSAQKNPTAFYLCASSIGTGASDTQYFGPGTRLTVL.

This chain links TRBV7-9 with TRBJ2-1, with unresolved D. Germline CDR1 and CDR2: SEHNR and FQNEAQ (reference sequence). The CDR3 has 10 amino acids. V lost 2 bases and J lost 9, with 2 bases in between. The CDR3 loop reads CASSLREQFF. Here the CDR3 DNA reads TGTGCCAGCAGCTTACGTGAGCAGTTCTTC. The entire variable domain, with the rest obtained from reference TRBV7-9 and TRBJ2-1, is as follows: DTGVSQNPRHKITKRGQNVTFRCDPISEHNRLYWYRQTLGQGPEFLTYFQNEAQLEKSRLLSDRFSAERPKGSFSTLEIQRTEQGDSAMYLCASSLREQFFGPGTRLTVL.

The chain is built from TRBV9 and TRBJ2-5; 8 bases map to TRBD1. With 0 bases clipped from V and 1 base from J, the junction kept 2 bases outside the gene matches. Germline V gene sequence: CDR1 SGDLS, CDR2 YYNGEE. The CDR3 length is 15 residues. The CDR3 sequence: CASSVGGQVQETQYF. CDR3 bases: TGTGCCAGCAGCGTAGGGGGACAGGTCCAAGAGACCCAGTACTTC.

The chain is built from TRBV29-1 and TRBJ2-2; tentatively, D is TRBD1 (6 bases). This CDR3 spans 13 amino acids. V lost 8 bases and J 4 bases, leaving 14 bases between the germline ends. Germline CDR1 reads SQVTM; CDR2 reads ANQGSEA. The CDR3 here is CSSRDNPTGELFF. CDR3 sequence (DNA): TGCAGCTCCCGGGACAACCCCACCGGGGAGCTGTTTTTT.

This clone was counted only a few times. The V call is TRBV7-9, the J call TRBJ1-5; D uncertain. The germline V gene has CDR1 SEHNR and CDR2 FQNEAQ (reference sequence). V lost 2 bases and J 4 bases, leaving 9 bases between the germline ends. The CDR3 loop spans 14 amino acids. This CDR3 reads CASSLMEGNQPQHF. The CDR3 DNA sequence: TGTGCCAGCAGCTTAATGGAGGGTAATCAGCCCCAGCATTTT.